These T cell receptor beta chains were read from a single sample in a study of shared clonotypes between healthy human individuals. Sequencing used immunoSEQ multiplex PCR; TCRdb keeps in-frame clones, though not all of them. The sample shows over 2 million clones, under 95% of them seen only once. Sample: naive CD4+ T cells from PBMCs. These receptors were taken from a man younger than 35 in good health. Some clones in this sample may be carry-over from other donors' samples. Each CDR3 is given with its conserved first and last residue. The D gene is left open where the match is weak. Only part of the rows carry a size: once, few, many, or a class if the clone is expanded.

cdr3_nt: TGTGCCAGCAGCTTATCTGGCAGGGGCTACGAGCAGTACTTC; cdr3_aa: CASSLSGRGYEQYF; clone_size: NA; d_call: NA; j_call: TRBJ2-7; cdr3_length: 14; v_call: TRBV7-3
cdr3_nt: TGTGCCAGCAGTCCCCACCGACTTGGACTAGCGGGAGGGCCATACTCCTACGAGCAGTACTTC; cdr3_aa: CASSPHRLGLAGGPYSYEQYF; clone_size: once; d_call: TRBD2; j_call: TRBJ2-7; cdr3_length: 21; v_call: TRBV27
cdr3_nt: TGTGCCAGCAGGGGGGGGACTAGCGGGAGTCAGTACAATGAGCAGTTCTTC; cdr3_aa: CASRGGTSGSQYNEQFF; clone_size: NA; d_call: TRBD2; j_call: TRBJ2-1; cdr3_length: 17; v_call: TRBV5-4
cdr3_nt: TGCGCCAGCAGCTTGGCCCAGTTCAATGAAAAACTGTTTTTT; cdr3_aa: CASSLAQFNEKLFF; clone_size: NA; d_call: NA; j_call: TRBJ1-4; cdr3_length: 14; v_call: TRBV5-1
cdr3_nt: TGTGCCAGCCCTAATGATCGGACAGGGGTCTGGGTGAACACTGAAGCTTTCTTT; cdr3_aa: CASPNDRTGVWVNTEAFF; clone_size: NA; d_call: TRBD1; j_call: TRBJ1-1; cdr3_length: 18; v_call: TRBV28
cdr3_nt: TGTGCCAGCAGCACTTTAGCGGGAGGGTACGAGCAGTACTTC; cdr3_aa: CASSTLAGGYEQYF; clone_size: NA; d_call: TRBD2; j_call: TRBJ2-7; cdr3_length: 14; v_call: TRBV9
cdr3_nt: TGTGCCAGCAGTGCATCGGGGGGCTCCTACAATGAGCAGTTCTTC; cdr3_aa: CASSASGGSYNEQFF; clone_size: NA; d_call: TRBD2; j_call: TRBJ2-1; cdr3_length: 15; v_call: TRBV6-1
cdr3_nt: TGCGCCAGCAGCCAAGATGGGGGAAGACAGCCCCAGCATTTT; cdr3_aa: CASSQDGGRQPQHF; clone_size: NA; d_call: NA; j_call: TRBJ1-5; cdr3_length: 14; v_call: TRBV4-1
cdr3_nt: TGTGCCAGCAGCCAAGTGGCTAGCGGAAAAAGCGGGGAGCTGTTTTTT; cdr3_aa: CASSQVASGKSGELFF; clone_size: NA; d_call: TRBD2; j_call: TRBJ2-2; cdr3_length: 16; v_call: TRBV4-2
cdr3_nt: TGTGCCAGCTCACCCAAACGGGGTATCACAGATACGCAGTATTTT; cdr3_aa: CASSPKRGITDTQYF; clone_size: NA; d_call: NA; j_call: TRBJ2-3; cdr3_length: 15; v_call: TRBV18
cdr3_nt: TGTGCCAGCAGCCGCGGCGGGGACTACGAGCAGTACTTC; cdr3_aa: CASSRGGDYEQYF; clone_size: NA; d_call: NA; j_call: TRBJ2-7; cdr3_length: 13; v_call: TRBV7-9
cdr3_nt: TGCGCCAGCAGCGGGACGGGAGCCTACAATGAGCAGTTCTTC; cdr3_aa: CASSGTGAYNEQFF; clone_size: NA; d_call: NA; j_call: TRBJ2-1; cdr3_length: 14; v_call: TRBV5-1
cdr3_nt: TGTGCCAGCAGTGGATGGGCCAATCAGCCCCAGCATTTT; cdr3_aa: CASSGWANQPQHF; clone_size: NA; d_call: NA; j_call: TRBJ1-5; cdr3_length: 13; v_call: TRBV27
cdr3_nt: TGTGCCAGCAGCCCTTTTAGCGGGGTCTCCTACGAGCAGTACTTC; cdr3_aa: CASSPFSGVSYEQYF; clone_size: NA; d_call: TRBD2; j_call: TRBJ2-7; cdr3_length: 15; v_call: TRBV7-3
cdr3_nt: TGTGCCAGCAGCTTAACCCGTTCTAGCGGGAAAAGCTCCTACGAGCAGTACTTC; cdr3_aa: CASSLTRSSGKSSYEQYF; clone_size: NA; d_call: TRBD2; j_call: TRBJ2-7; cdr3_length: 18; v_call: TRBV7-2
cdr3_nt: TGCAGCGCCGGGCCCCTAGCGGGAGGGGACGAGCAGTTCTTC; cdr3_aa: CSAGPLAGGDEQFF; clone_size: NA; d_call: TRBD2; j_call: TRBJ2-1; cdr3_length: 14; v_call: TRBV29-1
cdr3_nt: TGTGCCAGCAGCTTCGGGGGCTCTGGGGCCAACGTCCTGACTTTC; cdr3_aa: CASSFGGSGANVLTF; clone_size: few; d_call: NA; j_call: TRBJ2-6; cdr3_length: 15; v_call: TRBV5-4
cdr3_nt: TGCAGCGCTACCAGGCCAGGCAATGAGCAGTTCTTC; cdr3_aa: CSATRPGNEQFF; clone_size: NA; d_call: NA; j_call: TRBJ2-1; cdr3_length: 12; v_call: TRBV29-1
cdr3_nt: TGTGCCAGCAGCTGGGGGACTAGCTCTGTCGGGGAGCTGTTTTTT; cdr3_aa: CASSWGTSSVGELFF; clone_size: NA; d_call: TRBD2; j_call: TRBJ2-2; cdr3_length: 15; v_call: TRBV5-6
cdr3_nt: TGTGCCAGCAGTTATTCCCGCAATCAGCCCCAGCATTTT; cdr3_aa: CASSYSRNQPQHF; clone_size: few; d_call: NA; j_call: TRBJ1-5; cdr3_length: 13; v_call: TRBV28
cdr3_nt: TGTGCCATCAGAATTGACAGGGAGGGTGGCTACACCTTC; cdr3_aa: CAIRIDREGGYTF; clone_size: NA; d_call: TRBD1; j_call: TRBJ1-2; cdr3_length: 13; v_call: TRBV10-3
cdr3_nt: TGTGCCAGCAGCTTAGCTGGCGGTTATAGCAATCAGCCCCAGCATTTT; cdr3_aa: CASSLAGGYSNQPQHF; clone_size: once; d_call: NA; j_call: TRBJ1-5; cdr3_length: 16; v_call: TRBV7-2
cdr3_nt: TGTGCCAGCTCACCGACTAGCGGGAGGTGGGTGCAGTATTTT; cdr3_aa: CASSPTSGRWVQYF; clone_size: NA; d_call: TRBD2; j_call: TRBJ2-3; cdr3_length: 14; v_call: TRBV18
cdr3_nt: TGTGCCAGCAGCCCTCCCAACAGGGCCGAGCAGTACTTC; cdr3_aa: CASSPPNRAEQYF; clone_size: NA; d_call: NA; j_call: TRBJ2-7; cdr3_length: 13; v_call: TRBV7-2
cdr3_nt: TGTGCCAGCAGCCCACATGGACAGGGGCGAGAGACCCAGTACTTC; cdr3_aa: CASSPHGQGRETQYF; clone_size: NA; d_call: TRBD1; j_call: TRBJ2-5; cdr3_length: 15; v_call: TRBV7-8
cdr3_nt: TGCGCCAGCAGCTCGCGGGCCGCAACAGCTAACTATGGCTACACCTTC; cdr3_aa: CASSSRAATANYGYTF; clone_size: NA; d_call: NA; j_call: TRBJ1-2; cdr3_length: 16; v_call: TRBV4-1
cdr3_nt: TGCGCCAGCAATGAAGGGGGCCGTCAAGAGACCCAGTACTTC; cdr3_aa: CASNEGGRQETQYF; clone_size: once; d_call: TRBD1; j_call: TRBJ2-5; cdr3_length: 14; v_call: TRBV5-1
cdr3_nt: TGCGCCAGCAGCTTGGCCATAGGGCGAGGAAACACCATATATTTT; cdr3_aa: CASSLAIGRGNTIYF; clone_size: NA; d_call: NA; j_call: TRBJ1-3; cdr3_length: 15; v_call: TRBV5-1
cdr3_nt: TGTGCCAGCAGACCCGCGGGAGGGCGAGCCGGGGAGCTGTTTTTT; cdr3_aa: CASRPAGGRAGELFF; clone_size: once; d_call: TRBD2; j_call: TRBJ2-2; cdr3_length: 15; v_call: TRBV28
cdr3_nt: TGTGCCAGCAGAATGGACAGAGTAAACACTGAAGCTTTCTTT; cdr3_aa: CASRMDRVNTEAFF; clone_size: NA; d_call: NA; j_call: TRBJ1-1; cdr3_length: 14; v_call: TRBV7-9
cdr3_nt: TGTGCCAGCTCACCAAGGGAAGGGATCGGTGAAAAACTGTTTTTT; cdr3_aa: CASSPREGIGEKLFF; clone_size: NA; d_call: NA; j_call: TRBJ1-4; cdr3_length: 15; v_call: TRBV18
cdr3_nt: TGTGCCAGCTCACCACCCGGGGGAGGTGGTCAGCCCCAGCATTTT; cdr3_aa: CASSPPGGGGQPQHF; clone_size: NA; d_call: NA; j_call: TRBJ1-5; cdr3_length: 15; v_call: TRBV18
cdr3_nt: TGCGCCAGCCAGGACAGGGCGGAGCAGTACTTC; cdr3_aa: CASQDRAEQYF; clone_size: NA; d_call: TRBD1; j_call: TRBJ2-7; cdr3_length: 11; v_call: TRBV10-2
cdr3_nt: TGTGCCAGCAGGAACTATGGCTACACCTTC; cdr3_aa: CASRNYGYTF; clone_size: NA; d_call: NA; j_call: TRBJ1-2; cdr3_length: 10; v_call: TRBV2
cdr3_nt: TGTGCCAGCTCACCGTTGGACAGTTTGACTGCAAACACCATATATTTT; cdr3_aa: CASSPLDSLTANTIYF; clone_size: NA; d_call: NA; j_call: TRBJ1-3; cdr3_length: 16; v_call: TRBV18
cdr3_nt: TGTGCCAGCAGTTTTGACCTTTTACGTGAAAAACTGTTTTTT; cdr3_aa: CASSFDLLREKLFF; clone_size: NA; d_call: NA; j_call: TRBJ1-4; cdr3_length: 14; v_call: TRBV28
cdr3_nt: TGTGCCAGCAGTTACAGAGGCTACGAGCAGTACTTC; cdr3_aa: CASSYRGYEQYF; clone_size: NA; d_call: NA; j_call: TRBJ2-7; cdr3_length: 12; v_call: TRBV6-5
cdr3_nt: TGCGCCAGCAGCCACACAGGGAGCCCTGAGCAGTTCTTC; cdr3_aa: CASSHTGSPEQFF; clone_size: once; d_call: NA; j_call: TRBJ2-1; cdr3_length: 13; v_call: TRBV4-1
cdr3_nt: TGTGCCAGCAGTTTTACTAGCGGGGGTACTGGGCAGTTCTTC; cdr3_aa: CASSFTSGGTGQFF; clone_size: NA; d_call: TRBD2; j_call: TRBJ2-1; cdr3_length: 14; v_call: TRBV28
cdr3_nt: TGTGCCAGCAGTGAGAACAGGGGAGACAATCAGCCCCAGCATTTT; cdr3_aa: CASSENRGDNQPQHF; clone_size: few; d_call: TRBD1; j_call: TRBJ1-5; cdr3_length: 15; v_call: TRBV6-1
cdr3_nt: TGTGCCAGCAGTAGACAGGGGGCCAAAAACATTCAGTACTTC; cdr3_aa: CASSRQGAKNIQYF; clone_size: NA; d_call: TRBD1; j_call: TRBJ2-4; cdr3_length: 14; v_call: TRBV6-1
cdr3_nt: TGCGCCAGCACCCCGGAAGGGGGCATGGAGACCCAGTACTTC; cdr3_aa: CASTPEGGMETQYF; clone_size: NA; d_call: TRBD1; j_call: TRBJ2-5; cdr3_length: 14; v_call: TRBV5-1
cdr3_nt: TGTGCCAGCAGCTACGACGGGAGTGGCGAGCAGTACTTC; cdr3_aa: CASSYDGSGEQYF; clone_size: NA; d_call: NA; j_call: TRBJ2-7; cdr3_length: 13; v_call: TRBV7-2
cdr3_nt: TGTGCCAGCAGCTTTACTAGAGAGAGCACAGATACGCAGTATTTT; cdr3_aa: CASSFTRESTDTQYF; clone_size: NA; d_call: NA; j_call: TRBJ2-3; cdr3_length: 15; v_call: TRBV5-8
cdr3_nt: TGTGCCAGCAGTGAAACTAGAACGGGAGCCAAAAACATTCAGTACTTC; cdr3_aa: CASSETRTGAKNIQYF; clone_size: once; d_call: NA; j_call: TRBJ2-4; cdr3_length: 16; v_call: TRBV6-1
cdr3_nt: TGTGCCAGCAGCGCCCCGCGGGGGGCTAGCGGGAGGCTTAGCACAGATACGCAGTATTTT; cdr3_aa: CASSAPRGASGRLSTDTQYF; clone_size: NA; d_call: TRBD2; j_call: TRBJ2-3; cdr3_length: 20; v_call: TRBV9
cdr3_nt: TGTGCCTGGAGTTACCTGACAGGGGAGCTGTTTTTT; cdr3_aa: CAWSYLTGELFF; clone_size: NA; d_call: NA; j_call: TRBJ2-2; cdr3_length: 12; v_call: TRBV30
cdr3_nt: TGCAGTGCAATTCCTGGGGGGGGCTACACCTTC; cdr3_aa: CSAIPGGGYTF; clone_size: NA; d_call: NA; j_call: TRBJ1-2; cdr3_length: 11; v_call: TRBV20-1
cdr3_nt: TGTGCCAGCAGCCGGGGACAGAGTGAAAAACTGTTTTTT; cdr3_aa: CASSRGQSEKLFF; clone_size: NA; d_call: TRBD1; j_call: TRBJ1-4; cdr3_length: 13; v_call: TRBV7-9
cdr3_nt: TGTGCCAGCAGTTATTTCGGCAACCTACCCACAGATACGCAGTATTTT; cdr3_aa: CASSYFGNLPTDTQYF; clone_size: NA; d_call: NA; j_call: TRBJ2-3; cdr3_length: 16; v_call: TRBV28
cdr3_nt: TGTGCCAGCAGCCATCGAAGTTCCGCGGTCACCCAAGAGACCCAGTACTTC; cdr3_aa: CASSHRSSAVTQETQYF; clone_size: NA; d_call: NA; j_call: TRBJ2-5; cdr3_length: 17; v_call: TRBV7-8
cdr3_nt: TGTGCCAGCAGCTTCCGTAGGAGCTCCTACAATGAGCAGTTCTTC; cdr3_aa: CASSFRRSSYNEQFF; clone_size: NA; d_call: NA; j_call: TRBJ2-1; cdr3_length: 15; v_call: TRBV11-2
cdr3_nt: TGTGCCAGCAGCTTAGACAGGGGACAAGAGACCCAGTACTTC; cdr3_aa: CASSLDRGQETQYF; clone_size: NA; d_call: TRBD1; j_call: TRBJ2-5; cdr3_length: 14; v_call: TRBV5-4
cdr3_nt: TGCGCCAGCAGCGCCGTTGCGGGAGGAGAAGATACGCAGTATTTT; cdr3_aa: CASSAVAGGEDTQYF; clone_size: NA; d_call: TRBD2; j_call: TRBJ2-3; cdr3_length: 15; v_call: TRBV5-1
cdr3_nt: TGTGCCAGCCAGGCGTATGTTCCAGGGGATCAGCCCCAGCATTTT; cdr3_aa: CASQAYVPGDQPQHF; clone_size: NA; d_call: NA; j_call: TRBJ1-5; cdr3_length: 15; v_call: TRBV7-9